Presented here are 13 T cell receptor beta chains from one specimen sequenced in a study of CD8+ T cells in alopecia areata. The treatment is: oral pan-JAK inhibitor, 5-10 mg twice daily. Sequencing templates came from extracted RNA that was reverse transcribed into cDNA. Sequencing was performed with immunoSEQ multiplex PCR; in TCRdb, only in-frame clones are kept and a portion is missing. The table includes about 120,000 clones, 58% detected once. The sample in question was CD8+ T cells sorted from blood, obtained at week 4, from a patient treated with tofacitinib. The receptors here all came from a human donor with alopecia areata.

The V call is TRBV7-2, the J call TRBJ1-1, with D hard to call. Germline V gene data show CDR1 as SGHTA and CDR2 as FQGNSA. CDR3 length: 12 amino acids. V was clipped by 3 bases and J by 7 bases, with 9 bases between them. CDR3 bases: TGTGCCAGCAGCTTGGCGCCCTTTGAAGCTTTCTTT. This sequence encodes CASSLAPFEAFF.

This rearrangement joins TRBV7-9 to TRBJ1-5; D gene uncertain. Trimming cost V 2 bases and J 2 bases, with 10 bases left between them. The germline CDR1 and CDR2 sequences are SEHNR and FQNEAQ (reference sequence). CDR3 size: 15 residues. The CDR3 DNA follows: TGTGCCAGCAGCTTAACCGGGTTCGGCAATCAGCCCCAGCATTTT. Translating gives CASSLTGFGNQPQHF. Complete variable domain (other parts from reference TRBV7-9 and TRBJ1-5): DTGVSQNPRHKITKRGQNVTFRCDPISEHNRLYWYRQTLGQGPEFLTYFQNEAQLEKSRLLSDRFSAERPKGSFSTLEIQRTEQGDSAMYLCASSLTGFGNQPQHFGDGTRLSIL.

This clone was detected only once. V gene TRBV2 combines with J gene TRBJ2-3; possibly TRBD1 for D (6 bases). The V and J ends lost 8 bases and 1 base respectively, with 7 bases between them. The CDR3 is made up of 12 amino acids. CDR1 and CDR2 from the germline V gene are SNHLY and FYNNEI. Here the CDR3 DNA reads TGTGCCAGCGGGGGCCGCACAGATACGCAGTATTTT. Translating gives CASGGRTDTQYF.

The chain links TRBV28 to TRBJ2-7; tentatively, D is TRBD1 (6 bases). V was shortened by 5 bases and J by 0 bases, with 14 bases between the two germline ends. Germline assignment: CDR1 MDHEN and CDR2 SYDVKM. CDR3 length: 15 amino acids. CDR3 region: CASSTSTGLSYEQYF. CDR3 bases: TGTGCCAGCAGTACCAGCACAGGGCTCTCCTACGAGCAGTACTTC.

The CDR3 DNA sequence: TGTGCCAGTAGTATCGACAGCTATGGCTACACCTTC. This codes for CASSIDSYGYTF. The chain links TRBV19 to TRBJ1-2; TRBD1 is a possible D gene (5 bases). The CDR3 runs 12 residues. The V gene lost 3 bases and the J gene lost 4 bases, with 6 bases spanning the gap. CDR1 and CDR2 (germline): LNHDA, SQIVND (reference sequence).

The J gene is TRBJ1-2, the V gene TRBV30; D not certain. CDR1 and CDR2 from the germline V gene are GTSNPN and SVGIG (reference sequence). The CDR3 has 13 amino acids. Trimming cost V 0 bases and J 7 bases, with 12 bases left between them. The CDR3 coding sequence is TGTGCCTGGAGTGTTTGGGGAGGATTTGGCTACACCTTC. Translated: CAWSVWGGFGYTF.

This chain uses TRBV6-5 with TRBJ1-5, with 7 bases lining up with TRBD1. The germline V gene encodes CDR1 MNHEY and CDR2 SVGAGI. This CDR3 contains 15 residues. Trimming at V came to 6 bases and at J to 2 bases, leaving 7 bases not matched to a gene. The CDR3 spells CASSPITGGNQPQHF. Written as DNA, the CDR3 is TGTGCCAGCAGCCCCATTACAGGGGGCAATCAGCCCCAGCATTTT.

This clone was detected once. The chain combines TRBV27 with TRBJ2-1; the match to TRBD2 covers 9 bases. CDR3 length equals 13 residues. Germline values: CDR1 MNHEY, CDR2 SMNVEV (reference sequence). V was clipped by 2 bases and J by 12 bases; unmatched bases: 5. Here the CDR3 reads CASSLRTSDWQFF. In DNA form, the CDR3 reads TGTGCCAGCAGTTTAAGGACTAGCGATTGGCAGTTCTTC.

The gene calls are TRBV7-2 and TRBJ2-1; 9 positions match TRBD2. Trimming at V came to 5 bases and at J to 13 bases, leaving 9 bases not matched to a gene. The length of the CDR3 is 13 residues. Per germline, CDR1 SGHTA and CDR2 FQGNSA. The CDR3 nucleotides are TGTGCCAGCAGCCTAGGCCGAGCGGGGGGTCAGTTCTTC. Translation: CASSLGRAGGQFF.

The CDR3: CASSFRDSYEQYF. CDR3 nucleotides: TGTGCCAGCAGTTTCAGGGATTCCTACGAGCAGTACTTC. The chain employs TRBV27 and TRBJ2-7, with a tentative D call TRBD1 (5 bases). V was trimmed by 3 bases and J by 1 base, leaving 7 bases between them. The germline gives CDR1 MNHEY, CDR2 SMNVEV (reference sequence). This CDR3 contains 13 residues.

The chain links TRBV27 to TRBJ1-5, with D hard to call. Deletions cut 5 bases from V and 3 bases from J, with 11 bases between. CDR3 size: 14 residues. Germline assignment: CDR1 MNHEY and CDR2 SMNVEV (reference sequence). This CDR3 is CASSPSRPNQPQHF. The DNA of the CDR3 is TGTGCCAGCAGTCCCAGCCGTCCCAATCAGCCCCAGCATTTT.

The chain joins TRBV18 to TRBJ2-1; D uncertain. V was cut by 4 bases and J by 7 bases, with 5 bases left in between. CDR1 KGHSH and CDR2 LQKENI come from the germline V gene. The CDR3 is 11 residues long. The CDR3 nucleotides read TGTGCCAGCTCACAAGGAAATGAGCAGTTCTTC. Amino acids: CASSQGNEQFF.

V and J are TRBV29-1 and TRBJ1-1; 7 bases align to TRBD1. V lost 6 bases to trimming and J lost 4 bases; unmatched junction nucleotides: 14. CDR3 length: 15 residues. CDR1 SQVTM and CDR2 ANQGSEA come from the germline V gene. Here the CDR3 DNA reads TGCAGCGTCATTCCCACGACAGGGATGGTCACTGAAGCTTTCTTT. Protein sequence: CSVIPTTGMVTEAFF. Using reference TRBV29-1 and TRBJ1-1 for the parts outside the CDR3, the full variable domain is SAVISQKPSRDICQRGTSLTIQCQVDSQVTMMFWYRQQPGQSLTLIATANQGSEATYESGFVIDKFPISRPNLTFSTLTVSNMSPEDSSIYLCSVIPTTGMVTEAFFGQGTRLTVV.